The rows below give T cell receptor beta chains drawn from one sample of a study of blood T cell repertoires in COVID-19. Here immunoSEQ multiplex PCR was the method, and the copy in TCRdb shows in-frame clones only, minus some. This table has a few hundred thousand clones, 80% to 90% appearing once. Sequencing used PBMCs or T cells enriched from blood (not recorded which). The receptors shown here come from a man younger than 30 who had recovered from COVID-19. CDR3s include the opening cysteine and the closing phenylalanine or tryptophan. D genes are given only for firm matches.

J gene,D gene,V gene,CDR3 protein
TRBJ1-2,NA,TRBV19,CASTTPGLNYGYTF
TRBJ1-5,NA,TRBV18,CASSPVPNQPQHF
TRBJ2-3,TRBD2,TRBV28,CASSLRLAADTQYF
TRBJ1-5,NA,TRBV2,CASSEEGGSNQPQHF
TRBJ2-2,TRBD1,TRBV11-2,CASSLMTGMNTGELFF
TRBJ2-1,NA,TRBV19,CASSLNRLIVNNEQFF
TRBJ2-7,TRBD1,TRBV11-1,CASSPGQLYEQYF
TRBJ2-3,TRBD2,TRBV7-6,CASSLVREGDTQYF
TRBJ2-7,TRBD1,TRBV2,CASSSYRGAYEQYF
TRBJ2-3,NA,TRBV29-1,CSVRQNRGGEDTQYF
TRBJ1-2,TRBD1,TRBV5-4,CASSPRQGADGYTF
TRBJ1-2,NA,TRBV10-3,CAISADSGYTF
TRBJ1-1,TRBD1,TRBV6-4,CASSDRVGPDRAKWWNTEAFF
TRBJ1-1,NA,TRBV7-3,CASSSSGNTEAFF
TRBJ2-1,NA,TRBV5-1,CASSPAPSSEQFF
TRBJ1-4,NA,TRBV28,CASSWRNEKLFF
TRBJ2-1,NA,TRBV5-1,CASSLVGENYNEQFF
TRBJ1-4,NA,TRBV2,CASTGGSTHEKLFF
TRBJ2-3,NA,TRBV3-1/TRBV3-2,CASSIPGGPDTQYF
TRBJ2-1,TRBD1,TRBV4-1,CASSHFPGQDNNEQFF
TRBJ2-7,TRBD2,TRBV28,CASSSFGLAGGDSYEQYF
TRBJ2-1,TRBD1,TRBV5-1,CASSLGQGAPSYNEQFF
TRBJ2-7,NA,TRBV12-1,CASSFPTGVAPSSYEQYF
TRBJ1-1,TRBD1,TRBV9,CASSVGTGGLNTEAFF
TRBJ1-2,TRBD1,TRBV5-1,CASSWTGQGNYGYTF
TRBJ2-7,NA,TRBV4-1,CASSQGLDYEQYF
TRBJ1-3,NA,TRBV18,CASSPPGQGVHTIYF
TRBJ2-1,TRBD2,TRBV3-1/TRBV3-2,CASSQDGAGSSRSYNEQFF